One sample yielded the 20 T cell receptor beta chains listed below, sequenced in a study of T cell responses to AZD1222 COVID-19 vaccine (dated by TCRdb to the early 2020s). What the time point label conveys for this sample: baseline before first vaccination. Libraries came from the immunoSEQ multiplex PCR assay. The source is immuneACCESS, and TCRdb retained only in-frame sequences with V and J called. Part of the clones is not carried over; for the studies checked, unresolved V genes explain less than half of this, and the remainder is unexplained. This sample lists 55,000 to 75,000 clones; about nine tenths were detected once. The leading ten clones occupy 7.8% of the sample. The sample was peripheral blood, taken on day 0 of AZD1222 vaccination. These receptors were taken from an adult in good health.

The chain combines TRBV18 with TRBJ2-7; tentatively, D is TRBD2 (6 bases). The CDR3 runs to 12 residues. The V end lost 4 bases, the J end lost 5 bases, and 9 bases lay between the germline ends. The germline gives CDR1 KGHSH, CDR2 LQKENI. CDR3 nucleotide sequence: TGTGCCAGCTCACTATGGGGGGACGAGCAGTACTTC. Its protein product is CASSLWGDEQYF.

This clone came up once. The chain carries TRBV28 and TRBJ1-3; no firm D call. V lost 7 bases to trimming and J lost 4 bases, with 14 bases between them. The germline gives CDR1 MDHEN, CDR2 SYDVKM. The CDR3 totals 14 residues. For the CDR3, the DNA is TGTGCCAGCAAGCCCGGGGAGTCCGGAAACACCATATATTTT. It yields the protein CASKPGESGNTIYF.

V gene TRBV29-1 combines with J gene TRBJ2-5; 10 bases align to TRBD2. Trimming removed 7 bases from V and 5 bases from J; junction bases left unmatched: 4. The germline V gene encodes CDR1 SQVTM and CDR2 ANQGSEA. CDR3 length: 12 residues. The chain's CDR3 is CSAKLAGETQYF. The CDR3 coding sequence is TGCAGCGCAAAACTAGCGGGGGAGACCCAGTACTTC.

The CDR3 sequence is CASSQGGDTEAFF. Written as DNA, the CDR3 is TGTGCCAGCAGCCAAGGAGGTGACACTGAAGCTTTCTTT. The rearrangement joins TRBV3-1 (or the pseudogene TRBV3-2) to TRBJ1-1; D is uncertain. Germline V CDR1 and CDR2: LGHDT, YNNKEL (reference sequence). With 1 base removed from V and 3 bases from J, the gap between germline ends came to 6 bases. CDR3 length equals 13 residues.

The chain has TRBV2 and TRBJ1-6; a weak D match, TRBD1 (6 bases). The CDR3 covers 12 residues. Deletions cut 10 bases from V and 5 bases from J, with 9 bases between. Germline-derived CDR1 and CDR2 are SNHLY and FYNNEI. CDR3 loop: CAKRQDNSPLHF. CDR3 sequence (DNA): TGTGCCAAGCGACAGGATAATTCACCCCTCCACTTT.

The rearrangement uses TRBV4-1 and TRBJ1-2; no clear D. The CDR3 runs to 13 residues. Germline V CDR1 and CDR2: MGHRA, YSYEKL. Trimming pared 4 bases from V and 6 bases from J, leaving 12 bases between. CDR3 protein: CASSLSSGNGYTF. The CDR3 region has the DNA TGCGCCAGCAGCCTCTCGAGTGGGAATGGCTACACCTTC.

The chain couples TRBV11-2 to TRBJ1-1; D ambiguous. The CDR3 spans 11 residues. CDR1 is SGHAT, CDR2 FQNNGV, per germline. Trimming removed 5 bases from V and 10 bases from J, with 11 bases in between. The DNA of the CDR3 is TGTGCCAGCAGCGCCTCCTGGCCAGCTTTCTTT. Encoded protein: CASSASWPAFF.

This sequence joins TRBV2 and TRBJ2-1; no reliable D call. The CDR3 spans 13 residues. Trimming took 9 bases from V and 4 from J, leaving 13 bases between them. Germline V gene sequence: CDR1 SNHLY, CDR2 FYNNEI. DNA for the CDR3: TGTGCCAGAGCCGGGTCTCAGTACAATGAGCAGTTCTTC. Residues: CARAGSQYNEQFF.

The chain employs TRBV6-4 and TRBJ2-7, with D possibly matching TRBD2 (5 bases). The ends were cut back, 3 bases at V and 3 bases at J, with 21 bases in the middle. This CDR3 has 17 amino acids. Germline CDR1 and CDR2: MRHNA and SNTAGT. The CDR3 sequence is CASSEKRRGRAHYEQYF. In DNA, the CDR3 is TGTGCCAGCAGTGAAAAGCGTCGCGGGCGTGCGCACTACGAGCAGTACTTC.

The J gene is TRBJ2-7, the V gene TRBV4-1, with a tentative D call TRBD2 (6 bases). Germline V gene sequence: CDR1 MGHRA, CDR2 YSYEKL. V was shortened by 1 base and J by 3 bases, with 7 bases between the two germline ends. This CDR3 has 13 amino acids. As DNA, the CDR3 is TGCGCCAGCAGCCAAGCGGGAGACTACGAGCAGTACTTC. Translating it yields CASSQAGDYEQYF.

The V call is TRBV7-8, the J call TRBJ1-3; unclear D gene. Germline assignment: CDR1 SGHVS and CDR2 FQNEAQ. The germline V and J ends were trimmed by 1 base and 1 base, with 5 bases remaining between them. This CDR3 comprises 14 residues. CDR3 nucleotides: TGTGCCAGCAGCTTAGGGTTTTCTGGAAACACCATATATTTT. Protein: CASSLGFSGNTIYF.

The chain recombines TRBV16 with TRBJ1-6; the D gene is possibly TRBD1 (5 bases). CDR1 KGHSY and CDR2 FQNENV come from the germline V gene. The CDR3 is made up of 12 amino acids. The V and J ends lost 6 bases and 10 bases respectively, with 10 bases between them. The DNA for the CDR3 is TGTGCCAGCAGACAGGACCTCTCACCCCTCCACTTT. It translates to CASRQDLSPLHF.

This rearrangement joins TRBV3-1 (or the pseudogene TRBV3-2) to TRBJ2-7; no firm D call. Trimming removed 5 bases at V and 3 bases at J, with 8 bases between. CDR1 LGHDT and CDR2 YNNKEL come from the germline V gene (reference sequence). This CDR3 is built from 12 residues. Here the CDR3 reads CASSSLDYEQYF. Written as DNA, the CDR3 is TGTGCCAGCAGCTCACTGGACTACGAGCAGTACTTC.

CDR3 loop: CASRPRNPYEQYF. The CDR3 DNA sequence: TGTGCCAGCAGACCAAGAAACCCCTACGAGCAGTACTTC. The rearrangement uses TRBV28 and TRBJ2-7; no definite D call. V lost 6 bases, J lost 2 bases, and 11 bases lay in between. The CDR3 is 13 residues long. Germline CDR1 reads MDHEN; CDR2 reads SYDVKM.

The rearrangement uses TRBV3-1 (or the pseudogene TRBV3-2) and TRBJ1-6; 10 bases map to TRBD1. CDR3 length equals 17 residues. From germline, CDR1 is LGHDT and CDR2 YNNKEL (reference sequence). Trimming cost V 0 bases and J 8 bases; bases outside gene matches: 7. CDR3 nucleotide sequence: TGTGCCAGCAGCCAAGACCGGGGGACAGGGGTTGATTCACCCCTCCACTTT. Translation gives CASSQDRGTGVDSPLHF.

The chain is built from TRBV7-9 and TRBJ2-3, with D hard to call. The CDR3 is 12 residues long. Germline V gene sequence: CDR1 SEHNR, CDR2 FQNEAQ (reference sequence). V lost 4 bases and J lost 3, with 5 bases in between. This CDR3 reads CASSSMTDTQYF. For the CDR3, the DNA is TGTGCCAGCAGCTCTATGACAGATACGCAGTATTTT.

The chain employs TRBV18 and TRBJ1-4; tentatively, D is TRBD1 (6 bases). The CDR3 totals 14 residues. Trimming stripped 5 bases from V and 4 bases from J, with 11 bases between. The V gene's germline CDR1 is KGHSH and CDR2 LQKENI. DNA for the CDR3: TGTGCCAGCTCAAACAGGGCTCTTAATGAAAAACTGTTTTTT. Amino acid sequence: CASSNRALNEKLFF.

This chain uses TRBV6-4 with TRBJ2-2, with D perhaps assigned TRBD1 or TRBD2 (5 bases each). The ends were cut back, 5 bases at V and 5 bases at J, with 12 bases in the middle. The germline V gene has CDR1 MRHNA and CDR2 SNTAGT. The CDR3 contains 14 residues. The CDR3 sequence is CASSPQGETGELFF. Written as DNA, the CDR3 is TGTGCCAGCAGTCCCCAAGGGGAGACCGGGGAGCTGTTTTTT.

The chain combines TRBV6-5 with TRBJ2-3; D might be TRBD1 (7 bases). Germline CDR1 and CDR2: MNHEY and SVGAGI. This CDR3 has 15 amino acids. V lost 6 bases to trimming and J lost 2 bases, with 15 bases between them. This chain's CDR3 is CASRKGAGHTDTQYF. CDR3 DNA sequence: TGTGCCAGCAGAAAGGGGGCGGGGCACACAGATACGCAGTATTTT.

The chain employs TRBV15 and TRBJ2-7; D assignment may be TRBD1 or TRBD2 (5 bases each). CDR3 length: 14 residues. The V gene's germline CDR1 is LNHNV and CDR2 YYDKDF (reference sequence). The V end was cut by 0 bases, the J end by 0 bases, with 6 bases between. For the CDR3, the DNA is TGTGCCACCAGCAGAGATGGGACCTCCTACGAGCAGTACTTC. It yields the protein CATSRDGTSYEQYF. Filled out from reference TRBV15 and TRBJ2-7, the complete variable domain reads DAMVIQNPRYQVTQFGKPVTLSCSQTLNHNVMYWYQQKSSQAPKLLFHYYDKDFNNEADTPDNFQSRRPNTSFCFLDIRSPGLGDTAMYLCATSRDGTSYEQYFGPGTRLTVT.